This TCR beta chain was found in a study of blood T cells in healthy people across ages. Study at large: Template switching caught about one barcoded beta molecule for each two T cells.

Combining a sample-barcoded 5' primer with a J-beta primer mix, a second PCR ran for roughly 7 to 12 cycles. TCRdb itself ran the 5' RACE reads through MiXCR, one entry per CDR3 protein. The table shows about 640,000 distinct CDR3 sequences, with around 41% occurring only once. This CDR3 has 15 amino acids. From germline, CDR1 is SGHVS and CDR2 FQNEAQ. The V gene lost 5 bases and the J gene lost 5 bases, with 18 bases spanning the gap. Sequenced: blood. This chain connects TRBV7-8 to TRBJ1-2; a weak D match, TRBD1 (6 bases). The sequence derives from a man at least 80 years old in good health. CDR3 protein: CASSEQGGGGYGYTF. The CDR3 DNA is TGTGCCAGCAGCGAGCAAGGGGGGGGCGGGTATGGCTACACCTTC.